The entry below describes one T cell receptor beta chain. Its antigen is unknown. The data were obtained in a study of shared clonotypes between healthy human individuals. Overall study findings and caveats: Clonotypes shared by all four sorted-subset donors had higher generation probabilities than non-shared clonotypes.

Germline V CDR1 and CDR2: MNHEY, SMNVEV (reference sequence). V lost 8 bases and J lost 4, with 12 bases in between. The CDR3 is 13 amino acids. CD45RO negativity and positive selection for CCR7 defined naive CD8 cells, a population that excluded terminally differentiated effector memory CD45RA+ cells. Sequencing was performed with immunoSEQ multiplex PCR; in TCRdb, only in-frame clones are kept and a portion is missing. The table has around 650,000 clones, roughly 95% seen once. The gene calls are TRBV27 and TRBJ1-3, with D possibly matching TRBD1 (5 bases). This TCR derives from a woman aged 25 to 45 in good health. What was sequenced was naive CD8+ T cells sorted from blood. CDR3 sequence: CASGQGSGNTIYF. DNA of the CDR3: TGTGCCAGCGGGCAGGGATCCGGAAACACCATATATTTT.